These 27 T cell receptor beta chains were all obtained from the same sample, sequenced in a study of T cells in Graves' hyperthyroidism and ophthalmopathy (dated by TCRdb to the late 2010s). Libraries were built with multiplex PCR. The sequencing machine was an Illumina HiSeq 2000. The TCR beta CDR3 regions were amplified from the RNA transcripts. A first-round RT-PCR of the TCR CDR3 used the HTBI primer set with the Qiagen OneStep RT-PCR kit. TCRdb applied fastp at Q25 and MiXCR to the public reads, then kept only in-frame beta chains. Each record represents a unique CDR3 protein, reported with the most common genes and DNA among its rows. A total of 530,000 or so distinct CDR3 sequences appear in this sample, about 43% of them only once. The ten most abundant clones make up more than 7.5% of the sample. The specimen was peripheral blood or thyroid tissue (not recorded which). All receptors come from a woman aged 18-35 years with Graves' hyperthyroidism.

This clonotype occurred once. The CDR3 protein is CSYFRDGGAFF. Here the CDR3 DNA reads TGCAGTTACTTCCGGGACGGTGGAGCTTTCTTT. The chain employs TRBV20-1 and TRBJ1-1, with a weak D call TRBD1 (5 bases). The V and J ends lost 8 bases and 10 bases respectively, with 17 bases between them. From germline, CDR1 is DFQATT and CDR2 SNEGSKA (reference sequence). This CDR3 is built from 11 residues.

This chain connects TRBV7-3 to TRBJ2-5; TRBD2 matches 10 bases. V shed 3 bases, J shed 5 bases, and the junction held 12 bases outside the gene matches. CDR1 and CDR2 (germline): SGHTA, FQGTGA. The CDR3 length is 17 residues. The CDR3 DNA reads TGTGCCAGCAGCTTTCGGTGGGCTAGCGGGGGCTCGGAGACCCAGTACTTC. Its translation: CASSFRWASGGSETQYF.

The chain is built from TRBV4-1 and TRBJ2-7; D is possibly TRBD2 (5 bases). The CDR3 runs 14 residues. V was cut by 4 bases and J by 5 bases, with 15 bases left in between. Germline lookup yields CDR1 MGHRA and CDR2 YSYEKL. CDR3 in amino acids: CASSPSATRNEQYF. As DNA, the CDR3 is TGCGCCAGCAGCCCAAGTGCCACTAGGAACGAGCAGTACTTC.

This clonotype was recorded many times. V usage is TRBV2 and J usage is TRBJ1-3; D call uncertain. The germline V gene has CDR1 SNHLY and CDR2 FYNNEI. V gave up 2 bases and J gave up 0 bases, with 8 bases separating them. CDR3 length: 15 residues. The CDR3 nucleotides are TGTGCCAGCAGTGAAAGGAGGGACTCTGGAAACACCATATATTTT. Its protein product is CASSERRDSGNTIYF. Variable domain in full (rest from reference TRBV2 and TRBJ1-3): EPEVTQTPSHQVTQMGQEVILRCVPISNHLYFYWYRQILGQKVEFLVSFYNNEISEKSEIFDDQFSVERPDGSNFTLKIRSTKLEDSAMYFCASSERRDSGNTIYFGEGSWLTVV.

This clonotype has a handful of counts. The rearrangement joins TRBV28 to TRBJ1-1, with TRBD1 as a possible D gene (5 bases). This CDR3 contains 16 residues. Trimming cost V 2 bases and J 5 bases, with 18 bases left between them. Germline V gives CDR1 MDHEN, CDR2 SYDVKM. CDR3 amino acids: CASSLEEGHGGTEAFF. CDR3 in DNA: TGTGCCAGCAGTTTAGAAGAAGGGCACGGGGGGACTGAAGCTTTCTTT.

This chain uses TRBV7-9 with TRBJ2-2; TRBD2 agrees at 14 bases. Germline lookup yields CDR1 SEHNR and CDR2 FQNEAQ (reference sequence). Losses at the gene ends were 5 bases for V and 8 bases for J; bases not matched to a gene: 7. This CDR3 spans 16 amino acids. CDR3 coding DNA: TGTGCCAGCAGCCAGACTAGCGGGAGGGCCTTTGGGGAGCTGTTTTTT. Residues: CASSQTSGRAFGELFF.

The chain recombines TRBV25-1 with TRBJ2-1, with 8 bases fitting TRBD2. Germline lookup yields CDR1 MGHDK and CDR2 SYGVNS. J lost 4 bases, V lost 1 base, and 12 bases had no gene match. CDR3 size: 18 residues. The DNA for the CDR3 is TGTGCCAGCAGTGAATTCCGTAGGCGGGAGGAAAAATACAATGAGCAGTTCTTC. Its translation: CASSEFRRREEKYNEQFF.

This clonotype has at least ten counts. V and J are TRBV4-1 and TRBJ2-7, with TRBD2 as a possible D gene (5 bases). This CDR3 contains 15 residues. Germline lookup yields CDR1 MGHRA and CDR2 YSYEKL. V gave up 8 bases and J gave up 0 bases, with 17 bases separating them. CDR3 DNA sequence: TGCGCCAGCTCCGAGGGCGGGCACCCCTCCTACGAGCAGTACTTC. The encoded protein is CASSEGGHPSYEQYF.

On this clonotype: A much larger clone lies one base from this, so it may be a read error. The chain has TRBV11-2 and TRBJ2-7, with 12 bases identical to TRBD2. The V gene's germline CDR1 is SGHAT and CDR2 FQNNGV. CDR3 size: 17 residues. The CDR3 DNA sequence: TGTGGCAGCAGCACCTCGACTAGCGGGAGTCCGGCTTACGAGCAGTACTTC. The encoded protein is CGSSTSTSGSPAYEQYF.

V gene TRBV5-1 combines with J gene TRBJ2-6; the D gene is possibly TRBD1 (6 bases). Trimming shortened V by 4 bases and J by 1 base, and 12 bases separated the two germline ends. The CDR3 consists of 16 residues. CDR1 and CDR2 (germline): SGHRS, YFSETQ. The CDR3 bases are TGCGCCAGCAGCCCTGAAACAGGGTCTGGGGCCAACGTCCTGACTTTC. Its protein product is CASSPETGSGANVLTF.

The rearrangement joins TRBV29-1 to TRBJ1-2; D is possibly TRBD1 (5 bases). CDR1 is SQVTM, CDR2 ANQGSEA, per germline. The CDR3 is 14 residues long. V was pared by 3 bases and J by 2 bases, with 13 bases between. DNA of the CDR3: TGCAGCGTTGATGGGCAGGGAAGCAACTATGGCTACACCTTC. Protein: CSVDGQGSNYGYTF. Based on the CDR3 plus reference TRBV29-1 and TRBJ1-2, the full variable domain is SAVISQKPSRDICQRGTSLTIQCQVDSQVTMMFWYRQQPGQSLTLIATANQGSEATYESGFVIDKFPISRPNLTFSTLTVSNMSPEDSSIYLCSVDGQGSNYGYTFGSGTRLTVV.

V usage is TRBV20-1 and J usage is TRBJ2-3, with D perhaps TRBD2 (6 bases). Trimming took off 0 bases at V and 5 bases at J, with 15 bases between the two ends. This CDR3 contains 15 residues. Per germline, CDR1 DFQATT and CDR2 SNEGSKA (reference sequence). The CDR3 spells CSARDPRRGVDTQYF. DNA of the CDR3: TGCAGTGCTAGAGATCCTCGGAGGGGAGTAGATACGCAGTATTTT.

The chain has TRBV5-1 and TRBJ1-1, with D maybe TRBD1 (5 bases). Trimming left V 1 base short and J 0 bases short, with 13 bases between. Germline values: CDR1 SGHRS, CDR2 YFSETQ. The CDR3 consists of 16 residues. CDR3 nucleotide sequence: TGCGCCAGCAGCTTGAATGGGAGGGGCTTGAACACTGAAGCTTTCTTT. Protein sequence: CASSLNGRGLNTEAFF. The whole variable domain, filled in from reference TRBV5-1 and TRBJ1-1, reads KAGVTQTPRYLIKTRGQQVTLSCSPISGHRSVSWYQQTPGQGLQFLFEYFSETQRNKGNFPGRFSGRQFSNSRSEMNVSTLELGDSALYLCASSLNGRGLNTEAFFGQGTRLTVV.

This clonotype appeared once. The DNA is omitted, as the CDR3 cannot be located on it reliably, and the CDR3 follows TCRdb's listing. This chain links TRBV5-1 with TRBJ1-5; TRBD1 is taken as the D call from the table, unchecked against the DNA. With termini counted, the CDR3 has 22 amino acids. CDR1 is SGHRS, CDR2 YFSETQ, per germline. This chain's CDR3 is CASSLGSETYEQYFGPGQPQHF.

Ten or more counts support this clonotype. The J gene is TRBJ1-2, the V gene TRBV12-3 or TRBV12-4, with 7 bases lining up with TRBD1. CDR3 size: 16 residues. J lost 4 bases, V lost 5 bases, and 13 bases had no gene match. The CDR3 spells CASSRPTGQSFYGYTF. CDR3 coding DNA: TGTGCCAGCAGTCGGCCGACGGGACAGAGTTTCTATGGCTACACCTTC.

CDR3: CSARDYKREDYNEQFF. The CDR3 DNA reads TGCAGTGCTAGAGATTACAAGCGGGAGGACTACAATGAGCAGTTCTTC. The chain combines TRBV20-1 with TRBJ2-1; 9 bases match TRBD2. The CDR3 has 16 residues. The V and J ends lost 0 bases and 3 bases, in that order; junction bases with no gene match: 6. Germline CDR1 is DFQATT and CDR2 is SNEGSKA (reference sequence).

This clonotype was observed a few times. This chain links TRBV7-3 with TRBJ1-1; TRBD1 matches at 11 bases. This CDR3 spans 16 amino acids. Looked up from germline, CDR1 is SGHTA and CDR2 is FQGTGA. Trimming at V came to 6 bases and at J to 5 bases, leaving 11 bases not matched to a gene. The CDR3 loop is CASSYSTDRGQTEAFF. CDR3 in DNA: TGTGCCAGCAGTTACTCTACGGACAGGGGGCAAACTGAAGCTTTCTTT. Filled out from reference TRBV7-3 and TRBJ1-1, the complete variable domain reads GAGVSQTPSNKVTEKGKYVELRCDPISGHTALYWYRQSLGQGPEFLIYFQGTGAADDSGLPNDRFFAVRPEGSVSTLKIQRTERGDSAVYLCASSYSTDRGQTEAFFGQGTRLTVV.

The chain is built from TRBV2 and TRBJ1-1, with D tentatively TRBD1 (5 bases). V lost 6 bases, J lost 4 bases, and 18 bases lay in between. CDR3 size: 15 residues. Germline V CDR1 and CDR2: SNHLY, FYNNEI. DNA of the CDR3: TGTGCCAGCAGACCTCTAAGGCAGGGAATCACTGAAGCTTTCTTT. Translation gives CASRPLRQGITEAFF.

A note on this clonotype: The conserved final phenylalanine or tryptophan is absent from the CDR3, which likely points to a read error. The DNA is left out, because the CDR3 cannot be placed on it with certainty; the CDR3 is given as TCRdb lists it. The chain uses TRBV11-2 and TRBJ1-1. Germline V gene data show CDR1 as SGHAT and CDR2 as FQNNGV. The CDR3 is 8 residues long, counting both termini. The CDR3 here is CASSLVYR.

This clonotype was found many times. The chain links TRBV11-3 to TRBJ1-2; D unclear. Germline-derived CDR1 and CDR2 are SGHNT and YENEEA. The CDR3 loop spans 12 amino acids. The ends were cut back, 6 bases at V and 8 bases at J, with 13 bases in the middle. Here the CDR3 DNA reads TGTGCCAGCAGTTTTAGCACGGGGGGCTACACCTTC. Amino acid sequence: CASSFSTGGYTF.

There are a few counts of this clonotype. The chain employs TRBV2 and TRBJ2-7, with no clear D. The DNA end lines up better with TRBJ2-1; the J call may be wrong. The CDR3 runs 17 residues. CDR1 is SNHLY and CDR2 is FYNNEI in the germline V gene. The CDR3 spells CASSEGSRNSYYNEQFF. The CDR3 nucleotides are TGTGCCAGCAGTGAAGGGTCAAGGAATTCGTACTACAATGAGCAGTTCTTC.

In this sample, this clonotype turned up many times. The chain has TRBV6-5 and TRBJ1-1, with 7 bases that match TRBD1. Trimming cost V 4 bases and J 2 bases; bases outside gene matches: 4. CDR3 length: 14 amino acids. Germline V CDR1 and CDR2: MNHEY, SVGAGI. In DNA form, the CDR3 reads TGTGCCAGCAGTTTCGACAGGGTAAACACTGAAGCTTTCTTT. It yields the protein CASSFDRVNTEAFF.

The CDR3 protein is CASSLGLGGDYGYTF. The CDR3 bases are TGTGCCAGCAGCTTAGGACTAGGCGGGGACTATGGCTACACCTTC. The V call is TRBV7-9, the J call TRBJ1-2; D unresolved. The germline V gene encodes CDR1 SEHNR and CDR2 FQNEAQ (reference sequence). This CDR3 is 15 amino acids long. Trimming pared 1 base from V and 3 bases from J, leaving 12 bases between.

In this sample, this clonotype turned up many times. This chain joins TRBV2 and TRBJ2-5, with 7 bases aligning to TRBD1. Germline CDR1 SNHLY, CDR2 FYNNEI. Trimming took 4 bases from V and 3 from J; bases not matched to a gene: 5. The CDR3 is 14 amino acids. The CDR3 is CASSGDSEKETQYF. The CDR3 region has the DNA TGTGCCAGCAGTGGGGACAGTGAGAAAGAGACCCAGTACTTC.

This sequence joins TRBV2 and TRBJ1-6; tentatively, D is TRBD1 (5 bases). The CDR3 is 14 residues long. V was clipped by 6 bases and J by 6 bases, with 12 bases between them. Germline-derived CDR1 and CDR2 are SNHLY and FYNNEI. The CDR3 is CASRLSDSNSPLHF. As DNA, the CDR3 is TGTGCCAGCAGGCTATCAGACAGTAATTCACCCCTCCACTTT.

With regard to this clonotype: The junction departs from the called germline gene at one end, perhaps through a read error. The chain links TRBV5-6 to TRBJ2-5; TRBD2 might be the D (6 bases). The CDR3 is 14 amino acids. CDR1 and CDR2 from the germline V gene are SGHDT and YYEEEE. The CDR3 DNA reads TGTGCCAGCAGCTTGGGGAGGGCCCAAAAGACCCAGTACTTC. It is translated as CASSLGRAQKTQYF.

This clonotype appeared many times. The CDR3 nucleotides are TGTGCCAGCAGTTCCCCCCAAGCCGGGCAAGCTTTCTTT. This gives the protein CASSSPQAGQAFF. The gene calls are TRBV6-6 and TRBJ1-1; the D is unclear. Germline CDR1 is MNHNY and CDR2 is SVGAGI (reference sequence). V shed 4 bases and J shed 9 bases, with 15 bases lying between them. The CDR3 is 13 residues long.